Listed here is a single T cell receptor (beta chain). This specimen comes from a study of technical replicates of blood from a handful of donors. Repertoires were generated with immunoSEQ multiplex PCR, while TCRdb's copy carries only in-frame clones and drops some. The sample carries 75,000 to 95,000 clones, approximately 94% recorded once. The CDR3 runs 13 residues. Per germline, CDR1 GTSNPN and CDR2 SVGIG (reference sequence). Trimming left V 5 bases short and J 7 bases short, with 14 bases between. This receptor was identified in a human donor in good health. The chain carries TRBV30 and TRBJ1-4; D may be TRBD1 (5 bases). Input material: T cells isolated from PBMCs. In DNA form, the CDR3 reads TGTGCCTGGGGATCGACAGTCTTTGAAAAACTGTTTTTT. Translating it yields CAWGSTVFEKLFF.